This TCR beta chain was captured in a study of cytomegalovirus exposure and HLA in healthy donors. The overall study: Early on, a data release was issued that held 80 million or so unique TCRs from HLA-typed donors.

Study-wide results and limits: Presence/absence analyses assumed roughly uniform sequencing depth across donors, which may not hold. In vitro, three CMV-associated chains proved specific for CMV antigens. Accurate prediction of most subjects' HLA-A and HLA-B alleles from TCR beta sequences was reported.

As concerns this clone: No antigen is known for it.

The germline gives CDR1 GTSNPN, CDR2 SVGIG (reference sequence). V lost 1 base and J lost 5; bases outside the gene matches: 9. This CDR3 is built from 15 residues. PCR employed 60 Vbeta and 13 Jbeta primers. Measured with immunoSEQ multiplex PCR; TCRdb has only the in-frame clones, and not every one. This listing includes about 190,000 clones. This sequence was found in a man aged 30 to 39 in good health and CMV-seronegative. The J gene is TRBJ1-1, the V gene TRBV30, with TRBD1 identical over 8 bases. The material sequenced was PBMCs. In DNA form, the CDR3 reads TGTGCCTGGAGTGCAGCAGGGGGCAGGTGGACTGAAGCTTTCTTT. Protein product: CAWSAAGGRWTEAFF.